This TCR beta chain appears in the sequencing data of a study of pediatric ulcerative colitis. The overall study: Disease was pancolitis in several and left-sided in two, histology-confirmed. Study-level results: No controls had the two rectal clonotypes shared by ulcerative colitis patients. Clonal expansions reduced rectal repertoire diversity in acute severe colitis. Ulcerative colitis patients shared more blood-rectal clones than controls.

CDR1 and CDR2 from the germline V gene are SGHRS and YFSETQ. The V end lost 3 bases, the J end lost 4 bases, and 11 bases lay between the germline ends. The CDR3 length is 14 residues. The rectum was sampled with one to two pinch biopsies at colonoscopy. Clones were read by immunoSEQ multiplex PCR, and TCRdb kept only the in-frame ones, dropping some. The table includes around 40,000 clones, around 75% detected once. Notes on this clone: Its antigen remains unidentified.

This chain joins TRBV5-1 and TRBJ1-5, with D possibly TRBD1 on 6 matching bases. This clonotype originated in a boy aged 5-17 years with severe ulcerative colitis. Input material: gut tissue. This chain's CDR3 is CASSSGQQNQPQHF. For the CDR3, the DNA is TGCGCCAGCAGCTCTGGACAGCAAAATCAGCCCCAGCATTTT.